This T cell receptor beta chain was retrieved from a study of regulatory T cells in long-lasting Graves disease. This CDR3 region has 11 residues. The germline CDR1 and CDR2 sequences are SNHLY and FYNNEI. Specified time point: persistent/refractory GD, antithyroid drugs over 5 years with positive TRAb. Construction of the TCR library relied on RNA isolated from PBMCs. Arm-PCR of CDR3 regions and iRepertoire HTBI primers were the basis on which TCR beta libraries were built. A single record per CDR3 protein comes from TCRdb applying MiXCR to the multiplex PCR reads. The sample consists of 450,000 or so distinct CDR3 sequences, 20% to 25% of them appearing once. Ten or more counts support this clonotype. The junction differs from germline at one of its ends, possibly a read error.

The chain combines TRBV2 with TRBJ2-7; no reliable D call. This TCR was sampled from a female donor with Graves disease. Sequencing was performed on peripheral blood mononuclear cells (PBMCs), taken when the disease was refractory, from a patient treated with antithyroid drugs. The CDR3 nucleotides read TGTGCCAGCACTTACTCCGACGAGCAGTACTTC. It codes for CASTYSDEQYF.